This entry lists 21 T cell receptor beta chains sequenced from one sample in a study of blood T cell repertoires in COVID-19. Measured with immunoSEQ multiplex PCR; TCRdb has only the in-frame clones, and not every one. The table has about 180,000 clones, roughly 85% seen once. Sequencing was carried out using peripheral blood. The receptors here all came from a woman between 65 and 79 years old with acute or convalescent COVID-19.

The V gene is TRBV2, the J gene TRBJ1-1; 12 bases align to TRBD1. From germline, CDR1 is SNHLY and CDR2 FYNNEI. With V trimmed by 1 base and J by 4 bases, 4 bases remained unmatched. This CDR3 contains 16 residues. CDR3 coding DNA: TGTGCCAGCAGTGAAGGGGGACAGGGGGCGAGCACTGAAGCTTTCTTT. Its translation: CASSEGGQGASTEAFF.

This clone was recorded a few times. The chain links TRBV3-1 (or the pseudogene TRBV3-2) to TRBJ1-3; D is undetermined. V lost 3 bases to trimming and J lost 8 bases, with 11 bases between them. Germline CDR1 is LGHDT and CDR2 is YNNKEL (reference sequence). This CDR3 is 13 amino acids long. CDR3 sequence: CASSQNEGDTIYF. The CDR3 DNA follows: TGTGCCAGCAGCCAGAATGAGGGAGACACCATATATTTT.

V gene TRBV9 combines with J gene TRBJ2-7; D uncertain. CDR3 length: 13 residues. Germline V gene lookup returns CDR1 SGDLS and CDR2 YYNGEE. Trimming removed 3 bases at V and 6 bases at J, with 13 bases between. The CDR3 loop reads CASSAFPLAEQYF. CDR3 bases: TGTGCCAGCAGCGCCTTCCCTCTGGCCGAGCAGTACTTC. The full variable domain, with the rest looked up from reference TRBV9 and TRBJ2-7, is DSGVTQTPKHLITATGQRVTLRCSPRSGDLSVYWYQQSLDQGLQFLIQYYNGEERAKGNILERFSAQQFPDLHSELNLSSLELGDSALYFCASSAFPLAEQYFGPGTRLTVT.

CDR3 sequence (DNA): TGTGCCAGCAGTACACAGGGGACTGAAGCTTTCTTT. As protein: CASSTQGTEAFF. The chain carries TRBV6-6 and TRBJ1-1; 7 nucleotides match TRBD1. The CDR3 loop spans 12 amino acids. Germline CDR1 MNHNY, CDR2 SVGAGI (reference sequence). Unmatched junction bases numbered 2, after V lost 5 bases and J lost 5 bases.

This rearrangement joins TRBV5-1 to TRBJ2-2; TRBD2 agrees at 7 bases. Germline V lookup: CDR1 SGHRS, CDR2 YFSETQ. This CDR3 comprises 14 residues. V trimming: 2 bases; J trimming: 6 bases; junction bases outside the gene matches: 4. As DNA, the CDR3 is TGCGCCAGCAGCTTATCCGCGGGAGCCGGGGAGCTGTTTTTT. Translated: CASSLSAGAGELFF.

V is TRBV2 and J is TRBJ1-1, with D maybe TRBD1 (5 bases). The V end was cut by 7 bases, the J end by 0 bases, with 6 bases between. From germline, CDR1 is SNHLY and CDR2 FYNNEI. The CDR3 has 12 residues. CDR3 nucleotide sequence: TGTGCCAGCATCAGGGTGAACACTGAAGCTTTCTTT. Its protein product is CASIRVNTEAFF.

The chain has TRBV7-9 and TRBJ2-3, with D tentatively TRBD2 (5 bases). V dropped 4 bases and J dropped 0 bases, with 14 bases sitting between them. Germline V CDR1 and CDR2: SEHNR, FQNEAQ (reference sequence). CDR3 length equals 16 residues. The CDR3: CASSSSSRLSTDTQYF. DNA of the CDR3: TGTGCCAGCAGCTCCTCTAGCCGCCTAAGCACAGATACGCAGTATTTT. The full variable domain, in which reference TRBV7-9 and TRBJ2-3 provide the parts outside the CDR3, is DTGVSQNPRHKITKRGQNVTFRCDPISEHNRLYWYRQTLGQGPEFLTYFQNEAQLEKSRLLSDRFSAERPKGSFSTLEIQRTEQGDSAMYLCASSSSSRLSTDTQYFGPGTRLTVL.

The CDR3 region has the DNA TGTGCCAGCAGCTCAAACAATGAGCAGTTCTTC. Its protein is CASSSNNEQFF. The chain is built from TRBV3-1 (or the pseudogene TRBV3-2) and TRBJ2-1, with no clear D. This CDR3 has 11 residues. V lost 5 bases to trimming and J lost 5 bases, with 4 bases between them. Germline V gives CDR1 LGHDT, CDR2 YNNKEL (reference sequence).

Concerning this clone: This sequence may be a read error, since a much larger clone differs from it by one base. The chain recombines TRBV7-8 with TRBJ2-1; 7 bases fit TRBD1. The germline CDR1 and CDR2 sequences are SGHVS and FQNEAQ. This CDR3 has 14 amino acids. V trimming: 5 bases; J trimming: 6 bases; junction bases outside the gene matches: 7. The CDR3 protein is CASSPTGLGNEQFF. The CDR3 region has the DNA TGTGCCAGCAGCCCGACAGGGTTGGGCAATGAGCAGTTCTTC.

This clone was observed a single time. V usage is TRBV12-3 or TRBV12-4 and J usage is TRBJ1-5; D remains unclear. V was cut by 6 bases and J by 0 bases, with 6 bases left in between. This CDR3 spans 13 amino acids. CDR3 in amino acids: CASSRNSNQPQHF. The DNA for the CDR3 is TGTGCCAGCAGCAGAAATAGCAATCAGCCCCAGCATTTT.

Comments on this clone: This specimen includes other DNA sequences encoding the same CDR3. This sequence joins TRBV29-1 and TRBJ1-1; D unresolved. CDR1 and CDR2 from the germline V gene are SQVTM and ANQGSEA. V gave up 5 bases and J gave up 4 bases, with 8 bases separating them. The CDR3 has 11 residues. CDR3 region: CSVSRGTEAFF. The DNA for the CDR3 is TGCAGCGTTTCGCGAGGCACTGAAGCTTTCTTT.

This sequence joins TRBV20-1 and TRBJ2-3; the D is unclear. The V end lost 5 bases, the J end lost 4 bases, and 7 bases lay between the germline ends. CDR3 size: 11 residues. Germline loops: CDR1 DFQATT, CDR2 SNEGSKA (reference sequence). CDR3: CSAVAPDTQYF. The CDR3 DNA is TGCAGTGCTGTGGCTCCAGATACGCAGTATTTT.

This clone was seen once. The rearrangement links TRBV4-1 to TRBJ2-2, with 10 bases lining up with TRBD2. Germline CDR1 and CDR2: MGHRA and YSYEKL. The CDR3 runs to 17 residues. V dropped 1 base and J dropped 4; count of bases not matched to a gene: 6. The CDR3 spells CASSQVRGLASTGELFF. Written as DNA, the CDR3 is TGCGCCAGCAGCCAAGTCCGGGGACTAGCGAGCACCGGGGAGCTGTTTTTT.

This chain joins TRBV10-1 and TRBJ1-2; 7 nucleotides match TRBD1. This CDR3 has 14 amino acids. With 6 bases clipped from V and 5 bases from J, the junction kept 9 bases outside the gene matches. The germline V gene encodes CDR1 WNHNN and CDR2 SYGVQD (reference sequence). The CDR3 spells CASRQTGAKYGYTF. The CDR3 bases are TGCGCCAGCAGACAAACAGGGGCGAAGTATGGCTACACCTTC.

The V call is TRBV15, the J call TRBJ2-1; D ambiguous. The CDR3 covers 13 residues. V lost 0 bases and J 6 bases, leaving 6 bases between the germline ends. Germline V gene sequence: CDR1 LNHNV, CDR2 YYDKDF (reference sequence). CDR3 protein: CATSRDLANEQFF. CDR3 DNA: TGTGCCACCAGCAGAGATTTGGCCAATGAGCAGTTCTTC.

The rearrangement joins TRBV11-2 to TRBJ1-2; D is ambiguous. Between the trimmed V and J ends, which lost 5 bases and 5 bases, there was a span of 12 bases. The germline V gene encodes CDR1 SGHAT and CDR2 FQNNGV. The length of the CDR3 is 13 residues. In DNA, the CDR3 is TGTGCCAGCAGCGCCGTCCCGGGATATGGCTACACCTTC. Its translation: CASSAVPGYGYTF.

The V gene is TRBV27, the J gene TRBJ1-1, with D perhaps matching TRBD1 (6 bases). This CDR3 has 15 amino acids. Trimming removed 4 bases from V and 4 bases from J, with 16 bases in between. CDR1 and CDR2 from the germline V gene are MNHEY and SMNVEV (reference sequence). CDR3 nucleotide sequence: TGTGCCAGCAGTTCCCTCAAGGGGGGGATCACTGAAGCTTTCTTT. Translation gives CASSSLKGGITEAFF.

The rearrangement joins TRBV5-1 to TRBJ2-2; a weak D match, TRBD1 (5 bases). The CDR3 runs 16 residues. CDR1 SGHRS and CDR2 YFSETQ come from the germline V gene. Trimming shortened V by 1 base and J by 0 bases, and 10 bases separated the two germline ends. The CDR3 DNA reads as TGCGCCAGCAGCTTGTATGTCAGGGCGAACACCGGGGAGCTGTTTTTT. Protein sequence: CASSLYVRANTGELFF.

The rearrangement links TRBV6-1 to TRBJ1-1; TRBD1 matches at 8 bases. The CDR3 totals 13 residues. Germline V gives CDR1 MNHNS, CDR2 SASEGT. V dropped 3 bases and J dropped 6; count of bases not matched to a gene: 3. The CDR3 region has the DNA TGTGCCAGCAGTGACCGGGACAGGTCTGAAGCTTTCTTT. It codes for CASSDRDRSEAFF.

The chain employs TRBV4-2 and TRBJ2-2, with 10 positions matching TRBD2. Germline CDR1 is LGHNA and CDR2 is YNFKEQ. J gave up 3 bases and V 4 bases, and 11 bases lay outside the gene matches. The CDR3 is made up of 18 amino acids. The CDR3 DNA is TGTGCCAGCAGCCGAGATGTGGTCAGCGGGAGGGACACCGGGGAGCTGTTTTTT. Encoded protein: CASSRDVVSGRDTGELFF.

The J gene is TRBJ2-3, the V gene TRBV7-2, with 12 positions matching TRBD2. Trimming took 6 bases from V and 4 from J; bases not matched to a gene: 5. This CDR3 is built from 15 residues. Germline V gives CDR1 SGHTA, CDR2 FQGNSA. In DNA, the CDR3 is TGTGCCAGCAGGTTGACTAGCGGGAGTCCAGATACGCAGTATTTT. It is translated as CASRLTSGSPDTQYF.